A selection of T cell receptor beta chains follows, all from one sample in a study of control samples from healthy donors and cancer patients. TCRdb keeps only in-frame clones here, not all; method: immunoSEQ multiplex PCR. The data hold some 130,000 clones, with about nine tenths observed a single time. What was sequenced was blood. These receptors originate from a man aged 40-49 years in good health. Each CDR3 is given with its conserved first and last residue. The D gene is left open where the match is weak. Clone size is not always given. Where it is, it says once, few, many or a class for expanded clones.

cdr3_nt cdr3_aa clone_size v_call d_call j_call
TGCAGGGGCGGGGACGCAGATACGCAGTATTTT CRGGDADTQYF - TRBV20-1 - TRBJ2-3
TGTGCCAGCAGTGAAATAAACGTTTTCAGTGGGACTAATGAAAAACTGTTTTTT CASSEINVFSGTNEKLFF - TRBV2 - TRBJ1-4
TGTGCCAGCAGTATAAACACCATATATTTT CASSINTIYF - TRBV2 - TRBJ1-3
TGCAGCCTTAGGGGATGGAATCAGCCCCAGCATTTT CSLRGWNQPQHF - TRBV29-1 - TRBJ1-5
TGTGCCAGCACCCCGAGTAAGGCGGTCACAGATACGCAGTATTTT CASTPSKAVTDTQYF once TRBV3-1/TRBV3-2 - TRBJ2-3
TGTGCCAGCAGCTTAGATCGGGACAGTCCCGGCCAAGAGACCCAGTACTTC CASSLDRDSPGQETQYF - TRBV11-2 TRBD1 TRBJ2-5
TGTGCCAGCAGCCAACGCGGACAGGGGAACACTGAAGCTTTCTTT CASSQRGQGNTEAFF few TRBV3-1/TRBV3-2 TRBD1 TRBJ1-1
TGTGCCAGCAGCTTTTCTCCCTCTGGAAACACCATATATTTT CASSFSPSGNTIYF - TRBV5-4 - TRBJ1-3
TGTGCCATCAGTGAGGACCAAGATACGCAGTATTTT CAISEDQDTQYF - TRBV10-3 - TRBJ2-3
TGTGCCAGCAGTCGACTGATGAATCAGCCCCAGCATTTT CASSRLMNQPQHF - TRBV6-5 - TRBJ1-5
TGTGCCAGCAGCCAAGACAGGGCGCCCTCCTACGAGCAGTACTTC CASSQDRAPSYEQYF - TRBV4-2 - TRBJ2-7
TGTGCCAGCAGTTCGGAGCTGTCGCTGGGCTACACCTTC CASSSELSLGYTF - TRBV6-4 - TRBJ1-2
TGCGCCAGCAGCTTGGTGACGGCCCAAGAGACCCAGTACTTC CASSLVTAQETQYF - TRBV5-1 - TRBJ2-5
TGTGCCAGTAGTGCCCGGACAGGGGGGATCTCCTCCTACGAGCAGTACTTC CASSARTGGISSYEQYF - TRBV19 TRBD1 TRBJ2-7
TGTGCCACCAGCAACTTCTGGAAAGAGACCCAGTACTTC CATSNFWKETQYF - TRBV15 - TRBJ2-5
TGTGCCACCAGCAGAGATCGACAAGACATTCAGTACTTC CATSRDRQDIQYF once TRBV15 - TRBJ2-4
TGTGCCAGCAGTTTAGTTGGCGGAAAACTGTTTTTT CASSLVGGKLFF - TRBV12-3/TRBV12-4 - TRBJ1-4
TGTGCCAGCAGTTGGGCGGCTGAAGCTTTCTTT CASSWAAEAFF - TRBV28 - TRBJ1-1
TGTGCCAGCAGTTCCTACCGACAGGGCTCTGGGGCCAACGTCCTGACTTTC CASSSYRQGSGANVLTF - TRBV27 TRBD1 TRBJ2-6
TGTGCCAGCAGCCCCCGGGGGGACCCCTATGGCTACACCTTC CASSPRGDPYGYTF - TRBV2 - TRBJ1-2
TGTGCCAGCAGCTCCCTAGAAGCCGGGGAGCTGTTTTTT CASSSLEAGELFF - TRBV7-8 - TRBJ2-2
TGTGCCAGCAGCTTAACCAGGGGCAAAGCTTTCTTT CASSLTRGKAFF - TRBV7-2 - TRBJ1-1
TGTGCCAGCAGCCGGACTTTGGGGGGACCTCTTTTTTACGAGCAGTACTTC CASSRTLGGPLFYEQYF once TRBV3-1/TRBV3-2 - TRBJ2-7